Shown below are 13 T cell receptor beta chains from a single sample sequenced in a study of early stage breast cancer tumors. Profiled with immunoSEQ multiplex PCR; TCRdb holds only in-frame clones, not every one. The table has some 14,000 clones, about four fifths seen once. The sequencing input was normal breast tissue next to the tumor. The receptors were sampled from a person aged 45-65 years with breast cancer.

The V and J genes are TRBV11-3 and TRBJ2-4, with a weak D call TRBD2 (6 bases). Germline CDR1 and CDR2: SGHNT and YENEEA. The V gene lost 5 bases and the J gene lost 0 bases, with 17 bases spanning the gap. CDR3 length equals 17 residues. The CDR3 sequence: CASSPKGGKLAKNIQYF. CDR3 in DNA: TGTGCCAGCAGCCCAAAAGGAGGGAAACTAGCCAAAAACATTCAGTACTTC. The complete variable domain, with remaining parts taken from reference TRBV11-3 and TRBJ2-4, reads EAGVVQSPRYKIIEKKQPVAFWCNPISGHNTLYWYLQNLGQGPELLIRYENEEAVDDSQLPKDRFSAERLKGVDSTLKIQPAELGDSAVYLCASSPKGGKLAKNIQYFGAGTRLSVL.

The rearrangement uses TRBV7-2 and TRBJ2-5, with D maybe TRBD1 (5 bases). From germline, CDR1 is SGHTA and CDR2 FQGNSA. V was trimmed by 6 bases and J by 5 bases, leaving 19 bases between them. The CDR3 length is 15 residues. CDR3 amino acids: CASRPFQGLGETQYF. The CDR3, as DNA: TGTGCCAGCAGACCCTTTCAGGGCCTGGGGGAGACCCAGTACTTC.

Only one count was recorded for this clone. This rearrangement joins TRBV19 to TRBJ1-2; no clear D. Germline loops: CDR1 LNHDA, CDR2 SQIVND (reference sequence). Trimming removed 10 bases at V and 6 bases at J, with 18 bases between. The CDR3 has 13 amino acids. In DNA, the CDR3 is TGTGCCACCCAAAGAAGAAACTATAATGGCTACACCTTC. Amino acids: CATQRRNYNGYTF.

Only a few counts were recorded for this clone. The V and J genes are TRBV28 and TRBJ1-6, with D possibly being TRBD1 (5 bases). CDR1 and CDR2 from the germline V gene are MDHEN and SYDVKM. The CDR3 totals 14 residues. V lost 5 bases and J lost 10, with 15 bases in between. This CDR3 reads CASSEGYRRSPLHF. In DNA, the CDR3 is TGTGCCAGCAGTGAGGGGTACCGAAGATCACCCCTCCACTTT. The full variable domain, with the rest looked up from reference TRBV28 and TRBJ1-6, is DVKVTQSSRYLVKRTGEKVFLECVQDMDHENMFWYRQDPGLGLRLIYFSYDVKMKEKGDIPEGYSVSREKKERFSLILESASTNQTSMYLCASSEGYRRSPLHFGNGTRLTVT.

This chain uses TRBV4-1 with TRBJ2-3, with a possible D match to TRBD2 (5 bases). Trimming stripped 10 bases from V and 5 bases from J, with 22 bases between. The germline V gene has CDR1 MGHRA and CDR2 YSYEKL. This CDR3 has 15 amino acids. The CDR3 region is CATSKESFREDTQYF. In DNA form, the CDR3 reads TGCGCCACATCTAAAGAAAGTTTTCGGGAAGATACGCAGTATTTT.

This clone came up a few times. V usage is TRBV7-2 and J usage is TRBJ1-1; maybe TRBD1 (5 bases). The germline gives CDR1 SGHTA, CDR2 FQGNSA. V lost 1 base and J 1 base, leaving 10 bases between the germline ends. The CDR3 has 15 residues. The CDR3: CASSLGGVGNTEAFF. The CDR3 DNA reads as TGTGCCAGCAGCTTAGGGGGGGTTGGGAACACTGAAGCTTTCTTT.

This sequence joins TRBV11-2 and TRBJ1-3, with 7 nucleotides matching TRBD1. V dropped 5 bases and J dropped 0; count of bases not matched to a gene: 7. This CDR3 has 16 residues. The germline V gene encodes CDR1 SGHAT and CDR2 FQNNGV. In DNA form, the CDR3 reads TGTGCCAGCAGCAGCCGGGGACAGCGCTCTGGAAACACCATATATTTT. It encodes CASSSRGQRSGNTIYF.

The chain carries TRBV4-2 and TRBJ2-3, with 14 bases fitting TRBD2. Per the germline V gene, CDR1 is LGHNA and CDR2 is YNFKEQ. V gave up 2 bases and J gave up 4 bases; unmatched junction bases: 8. This CDR3 is built from 18 residues. This CDR3 reads CASSQSGLAGGNADTQYF. The CDR3 bases are TGTGCCAGCAGCCAAAGCGGACTAGCGGGAGGCAACGCAGATACGCAGTATTTT.

The chain employs TRBV19 and TRBJ1-1; no clear D gene. Trimming shortened V by 1 base and J by 1 base, and 10 bases separated the two germline ends. The CDR3 spans 15 residues. Germline CDR1 LNHDA, CDR2 SQIVND (reference sequence). The CDR3: CASSIARTENTEAFF. CDR3 DNA sequence: TGTGCCAGTAGTATAGCTCGGACGGAGAACACTGAAGCTTTCTTT.

This chain connects TRBV21-1 to TRBJ1-5. TRBV21-1 is assigned pseudogene status. The CDR3 loop spans 15 amino acids. The CDR3 bases are TGTGCCAGCAGCACGGAGCTTTATAGCAATCAGCCCCAGCATTTT. Its protein is CASSTELYSNQPQHF.

The chain employs TRBV27 and TRBJ1-6; D is undetermined. The CDR3 is 16 amino acids. CDR1 is MNHEY and CDR2 is SMNVEV in the germline V gene (reference sequence). V shed 3 bases and J shed 10 bases, with 19 bases lying between them. The CDR3 loop reads CASSFAGKRFGSPLHF. For the CDR3, the DNA is TGTGCCAGCAGTTTCGCGGGAAAACGATTTGGGTCACCCCTCCACTTT.

The chain combines TRBV4-3 with TRBJ1-4; no reliable D call. Germline-derived CDR1 and CDR2 are LGHNA and YSLEER. V was pared by 2 bases and J by 4 bases, with 8 bases between. This CDR3 comprises 14 residues. CDR3 residues: CASSQPGSNEKLFF. CDR3 DNA sequence: TGCGCCAGCAGCCAACCAGGTAGTAATGAAAAACTGTTTTTT.

This sequence joins TRBV5-6 and TRBJ1-2; D uncertain. V lost 0 bases and J 2 bases, leaving 8 bases between the germline ends. The CDR3 contains 14 residues. Germline V CDR1 and CDR2: SGHDT, YYEEEE. This CDR3 reads CASSLEYRNYGYTF. The DNA for the CDR3 is TGTGCCAGCAGCTTGGAATACAGAAACTATGGCTACACCTTC.